Listed below are T cell receptor beta chains from one sample, sequenced in a study of response to subunit inactivated influenza vaccine. TCRdb independently ran MiXCR on the RT-PCR reads; one entry per CDR3 protein. The table includes roughly 630,000 distinct CDR3 sequences, around 15% detected once. The sequencing here drew on PBMCs from blood, taken around 14 days before vaccination. Every receptor here comes from a man aged 45-60 years who received an inactivated influenza vaccine. The CDR3 runs from the conserved cysteine through the conserved F or W. A D gene is named only where the DNA matches it firmly. Some rows have no size entry. The others give once, few or many, or a class for an expanded clone.

v_call: TRBV6-1; j_call: TRBJ2-1; cdr3_length: 15; clone_size: NA; d_call: TRBD2; cdr3_nt: TGTGCCAGCAGGTCGGGACTAGCGGGATCGGTTGAGCAGTTCTTC; cdr3_aa: CASRSGLAGSVEQFF
v_call: TRBV11-1; j_call: TRBJ1-1; cdr3_length: 13; clone_size: NA; d_call: NA; cdr3_nt: TGTGCCAGCAGCTCACGGACAGCTACAGAAGCTTTCTTT; cdr3_aa: CASSSRTATEAFF
v_call: TRBV20-1; j_call: TRBJ2-7; cdr3_length: 11; clone_size: many; d_call: NA; cdr3_nt: TGCAGTGCCCCCAGCTCCTACGAGCAGTACTTC; cdr3_aa: CSAPSSYEQYF
v_call: TRBV28; j_call: TRBJ2-3; cdr3_length: 16; clone_size: few; d_call: TRBD2; cdr3_nt: TGTGCCAGCAGTTTTTTTGGGACTAGCGCCACAGATACGCAGTATTTT; cdr3_aa: CASSFFGTSATDTQYF
v_call: TRBV3-1; j_call: TRBJ2-1; cdr3_length: 13; clone_size: NA; d_call: NA; cdr3_nt: TGTGCCAGCTCCCGGACTTTCGGCAATGAGCAGTTCTTC; cdr3_aa: CASSRTFGNEQFF
v_call: TRBV6-5; j_call: TRBJ1-6; cdr3_length: 15; clone_size: few; d_call: NA; cdr3_nt: TGTGCCAGCAGTTACTCTGCGGGAAGCGGTTCACCCCTCCACTTT; cdr3_aa: CASSYSAGSGSPLHF
v_call: TRBV28; j_call: TRBJ1-2; cdr3_length: 15; clone_size: NA; d_call: NA; cdr3_nt: TGTGCCAGCAGTTCCCCGGGGGAAGCTAACTATGGCTACACCTTC; cdr3_aa: CASSSPGEANYGYTF
v_call: TRBV6-6; j_call: TRBJ2-1; cdr3_length: 14; clone_size: NA; d_call: NA; cdr3_nt: TGTGCCACAGACCCAAACGGCGTTTACAATGAGCAGTTCTTC; cdr3_aa: CATDPNGVYNEQFF
v_call: TRBV11-1; j_call: TRBJ2-1; cdr3_length: 13; clone_size: NA; d_call: NA; cdr3_nt: TGTGCCAGCAGCCCCATTACTCACAATGAGCAGTTCTTC; cdr3_aa: CASSPITHNEQFF
v_call: TRBV12-3/TRBV12-4; j_call: TRBJ2-1; cdr3_length: 18; clone_size: NA; d_call: TRBD2; cdr3_nt: TGTGCCATCTGTTTTGGGACTAGCGGGAGTCTATCCTACAATGAGCAGTTCTTC; cdr3_aa: CAICFGTSGSLSYNEQFF
v_call: TRBV12-3/TRBV12-4; j_call: TRBJ2-1; cdr3_length: 13; clone_size: few; d_call: NA; cdr3_nt: TGTGCCAGCACTTTAATGGGTCTCAATGAGCAGTTCTTC; cdr3_aa: CASTLMGLNEQFF
v_call: TRBV29-1; j_call: TRBJ2-3; cdr3_length: 11; clone_size: NA; d_call: NA; cdr3_nt: TGCAGCGTGAGACCCACAGATACGCAGTATTTT; cdr3_aa: CSVRPTDTQYF
v_call: TRBV2; j_call: TRBJ2-1; cdr3_length: 16; clone_size: NA; d_call: NA; cdr3_nt: TGTGCCAGCAGTGAAGTCAGGGTGGACCTATGGGATGAGCAGTTCTTC; cdr3_aa: CASSEVRVDLWDEQFF
v_call: TRBV10-3; j_call: TRBJ2-7; cdr3_length: 14; clone_size: once; d_call: NA; cdr3_nt: TGTGCCATCAGAGCTTCTACGCTCTCCTACGAGCAGTACTTC; cdr3_aa: CAIRASTLSYEQYF
v_call: TRBV29-1; j_call: TRBJ2-6; cdr3_length: 14; clone_size: NA; d_call: NA; cdr3_nt: TGCAGCGTTGTGGGCGGCTCTGGGGCCAACGTCCTGACTTTC; cdr3_aa: CSVVGGSGANVLTF
v_call: TRBV4-2; j_call: TRBJ2-3; cdr3_length: 14; clone_size: NA; d_call: TRBD2; cdr3_nt: TGTGCCAGCAGCCTGGGGCGGGGGATGAAGGGGCAGTATTTT; cdr3_aa: CASSLGRGMKGQYF
v_call: TRBV6-1; j_call: TRBJ1-2; cdr3_length: 14; clone_size: NA; d_call: NA; cdr3_nt: TGTGCCAGCAGCCCGTCGTGGGGGATCCCCGGCTACACCTTC; cdr3_aa: CASSPSWGIPGYTF
v_call: TRBV28; j_call: TRBJ2-4; cdr3_length: 14; clone_size: NA; d_call: NA; cdr3_nt: TGTGCCAGCAGTCGCGACGGAGCCAAAAACATTCAGTACTTC; cdr3_aa: CASSRDGAKNIQYF
v_call: TRBV7-2; j_call: TRBJ2-1; cdr3_length: 14; clone_size: NA; d_call: TRBD2; cdr3_nt: TGTGCCAGCAGCCGGGGGGTCAGCTATGATGAGCAGTTCTTC; cdr3_aa: CASSRGVSYDEQFF
v_call: TRBV4-3; j_call: TRBJ2-1; cdr3_length: 14; clone_size: NA; d_call: TRBD2; cdr3_nt: TGCGCCAGCAGCCAAGTACGGACTAGTAGCGAGCAGTTCTTC; cdr3_aa: CASSQVRTSSEQFF
v_call: TRBV5-1; j_call: TRBJ2-7; cdr3_length: 16; clone_size: NA; d_call: TRBD2; cdr3_nt: TGCGCCAGCAGCTTGGACAGAAGCGGGGGCCCCTACGAGCAGTACTTC; cdr3_aa: CASSLDRSGGPYEQYF
v_call: TRBV6-5; j_call: TRBJ1-1; cdr3_length: 15; clone_size: NA; d_call: NA; cdr3_nt: TGTGCCAGCAGTTACTCATCAGTTCCGAACACTGAAGCTTTCTTT; cdr3_aa: CASSYSSVPNTEAFF
v_call: TRBV11-2; j_call: TRBJ2-7; cdr3_length: 15; clone_size: few; d_call: TRBD1; cdr3_nt: TGTGCCAGCAGCATACACGGTGGACAGGGTTATGAGCAGTACTTC; cdr3_aa: CASSIHGGQGYEQYF
v_call: TRBV28; j_call: TRBJ2-5; cdr3_length: 15; clone_size: few; d_call: TRBD1; cdr3_nt: TGTGCCAGCAGTTCCCCCGGGACAGGGACGGAGACCCAGTACTTC; cdr3_aa: CASSSPGTGTETQYF
v_call: TRBV20-1; j_call: TRBJ2-7; cdr3_length: 11; clone_size: NA; d_call: NA; cdr3_nt: TGCAGTGCTAGAAATAGTTACGAGCAGTACTTC; cdr3_aa: CSARNSYEQYF
v_call: TRBV5-1; j_call: TRBJ2-7; cdr3_length: 15; clone_size: NA; d_call: NA; cdr3_nt: TGCGCCAGCAGCTTGATAGGAGACAGCTCCTACGAGCAGTACTTC; cdr3_aa: CASSLIGDSSYEQYF
v_call: TRBV30; j_call: TRBJ2-6; cdr3_length: 17; clone_size: NA; d_call: TRBD1; cdr3_nt: TGTGCCTGGAGAAGGGGGCGCTTAAAAAGTGGGGCCAACGTCCTGACTTTC; cdr3_aa: CAWRRGRLKSGANVLTF
v_call: TRBV6-1; j_call: TRBJ2-6; cdr3_length: 17; clone_size: few; d_call: TRBD1; cdr3_nt: TGTGCCAGCAGGCCGGGACAGGGGGCGTCTGGGGCCAACGTCCTGACTTTC; cdr3_aa: CASRPGQGASGANVLTF
v_call: TRBV28; j_call: TRBJ2-7; cdr3_length: 14; clone_size: NA; d_call: NA; cdr3_nt: TGTGCCAGCAGTCCGAGAGCGGGTGGTTACGAGCAGTACTTC; cdr3_aa: CASSPRAGGYEQYF
v_call: TRBV20-1; j_call: TRBJ2-7; cdr3_length: 14; clone_size: NA; d_call: NA; cdr3_nt: TGCAGTGCTAGAGATGGACTGGGAATTTACGAGCAGTACTTC; cdr3_aa: CSARDGLGIYEQYF
v_call: TRBV29-1; j_call: TRBJ2-3; cdr3_length: 16; clone_size: NA; d_call: TRBD1; cdr3_nt: TGCAGCGTGGATATTAGGACAGGCCGGCCCACAGATACGCAGTATTTT; cdr3_aa: CSVDIRTGRPTDTQYF
v_call: TRBV7-2; j_call: TRBJ2-4; cdr3_length: 16; clone_size: NA; d_call: TRBD1; cdr3_nt: TGTGCCAGCAGCTTACTATGGACAGGTGGGGTTGGAATTCAGTACTTC; cdr3_aa: CASSLLWTGGVGIQYF
v_call: TRBV11-1; j_call: TRBJ2-7; cdr3_length: 15; clone_size: NA; d_call: NA; cdr3_nt: TGTGCCAGCAGCTTAGCAGGTGGCAGGGTAAGCGAGCAGTACTTC; cdr3_aa: CASSLAGGRVSEQYF
v_call: TRBV7-9; j_call: TRBJ2-7; cdr3_length: 11; clone_size: NA; d_call: NA; cdr3_nt: TGTGCCAGCACCCTGATGGACGAGCAGTACTTC; cdr3_aa: CASTLMDEQYF
v_call: TRBV20-1; j_call: TRBJ2-1; cdr3_length: 14; clone_size: NA; d_call: NA; cdr3_nt: TGCAGTGCTAGTCGAAGAGTCTCCTACAATGAGCAGTTCTTC; cdr3_aa: CSASRRVSYNEQFF
v_call: TRBV7-9; j_call: TRBJ2-3; cdr3_length: 14; clone_size: NA; d_call: NA; cdr3_nt: TGTGCCAGCAGCTTAGCGTACACCACAGATACGCAGTATTTT; cdr3_aa: CASSLAYTTDTQYF
v_call: TRBV29-1; j_call: TRBJ2-3; cdr3_length: 11; clone_size: many; d_call: NA; cdr3_nt: TGCAGCGTAGATACTTTGGGGACGCAGTATTTT; cdr3_aa: CSVDTLGTQYF
v_call: TRBV28; j_call: TRBJ1-5; cdr3_length: 19; clone_size: many; d_call: TRBD1; cdr3_nt: TGTGCCAGCAGTGCCTCAGGGGGCCTGGGCTCCTTGGGAGATCAGCCCCAGCATTTT; cdr3_aa: CASSASGGLGSLGDQPQHF
v_call: TRBV5-1; j_call: TRBJ2-7; cdr3_length: 14; clone_size: few; d_call: NA; cdr3_nt: TGCGCCAGCAGGGGCGGGACTTATACCTACGAGCAGTACTTC; cdr3_aa: CASRGGTYTYEQYF
v_call: TRBV12-5; j_call: TRBJ2-1; cdr3_length: 18; clone_size: NA; d_call: TRBD2; cdr3_nt: TGTGCTAGTGGTTCCCCGGGCGGCGGACTAGCGGGAGAGGGGGAGCAGTTCTTC; cdr3_aa: CASGSPGGGLAGEGEQFF
v_call: TRBV29-1; j_call: TRBJ2-7; cdr3_length: 13; clone_size: many; d_call: NA; cdr3_nt: TGCAGCGTTGCGGACACCACCACCTACGAGCAGTACTTC; cdr3_aa: CSVADTTTYEQYF